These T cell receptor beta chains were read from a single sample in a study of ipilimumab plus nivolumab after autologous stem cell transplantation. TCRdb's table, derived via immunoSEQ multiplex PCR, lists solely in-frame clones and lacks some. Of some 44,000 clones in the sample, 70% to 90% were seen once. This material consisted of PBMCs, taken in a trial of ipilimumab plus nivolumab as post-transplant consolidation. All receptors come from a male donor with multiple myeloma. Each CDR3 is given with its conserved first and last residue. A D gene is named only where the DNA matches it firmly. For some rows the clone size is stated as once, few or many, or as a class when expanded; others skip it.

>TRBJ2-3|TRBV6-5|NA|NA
CASKGSTSTDTQYF
TGTGCCAGCAAGGGCAGTACTAGCACAGATACGCAGTATTTT
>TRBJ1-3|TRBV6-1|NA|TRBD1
CASSERDRGSNTIYF
TGTGCCAGCAGTGAGCGGGACAGGGGATCGAACACCATATATTTT
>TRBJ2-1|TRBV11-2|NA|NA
CASSPWELNEQFF
TGTGCCAGCAGCCCCTGGGAACTGAATGAGCAGTTCTTC
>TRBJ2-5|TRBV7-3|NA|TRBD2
CASSPAGGGETQYF
TGTGCCAGCAGCCCCGCGGGGGGCGGAGAGACCCAGTACTTC
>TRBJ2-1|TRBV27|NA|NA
CATRGRGPLNEQFF
TGTGCCACACGAGGGCGGGGGCCCCTGAATGAGCAGTTCTTC
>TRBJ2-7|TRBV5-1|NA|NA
CASSHPPGGSSYEQYF
TGCGCCAGCAGCCACCCCCCCGGAGGGAGCTCCTACGAGCAGTACTTC
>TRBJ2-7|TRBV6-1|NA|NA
CASSEVLPGQAYEQYF
TGTGCCAGCAGTGAAGTCCTTCCGGGACAAGCCTACGAGCAGTACTTC
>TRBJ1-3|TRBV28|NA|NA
CASSFAGVHGNTIYF
TGTGCCAGCAGTTTTGCAGGGGTCCATGGAAACACCATATATTTT
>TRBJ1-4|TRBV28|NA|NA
CASSRPAGKGEKLFF
TGTGCCAGCAGTAGACCCGCAGGGAAGGGTGAAAAACTGTTTTTT
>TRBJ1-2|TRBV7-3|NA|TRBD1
CASSARDRVDYGYTF
TGTGCCAGCAGCGCCCGGGACAGGGTAGACTATGGCTACACCTTC
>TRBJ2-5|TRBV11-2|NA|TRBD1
CASRRTGGQETQYF
TGTGCCAGCAGGAGGACAGGGGGGCAAGAGACCCAGTACTTC
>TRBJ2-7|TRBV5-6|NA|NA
CASRFRDFTYEQYF
TGTGCCAGCAGATTCCGGGACTTTACCTACGAGCAGTACTTC
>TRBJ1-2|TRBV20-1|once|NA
CSATPGVGYTF
TGCAGTGCTACCCCAGGGGTGGGCTACACCTTC
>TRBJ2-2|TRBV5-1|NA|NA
CASSLALMASNTGELFF
TGCGCCAGCAGCTTGGCCCTCATGGCCTCGAACACCGGGGAGCTGTTTTTT
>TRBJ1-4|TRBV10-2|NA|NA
CASSESGPLEKLFF
TGCGCCAGCAGTGAATCTGGACCCCTTGAAAAACTGTTTTTT
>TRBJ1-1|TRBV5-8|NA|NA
CASPTLLGHRRTEAFF
TGTGCCAGCCCCACGTTGTTGGGACACCGGCGCACTGAAGCTTTCTTT
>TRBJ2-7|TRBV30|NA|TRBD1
CAWSVTGTYEQYF
TGTGCCTGGAGTGTGACAGGGACCTACGAGCAGTACTTC
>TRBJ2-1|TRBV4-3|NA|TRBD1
CASSTMASRTGLSNEQFF
TGCGCCAGCAGCACCATGGCCAGTAGGACAGGGTTAAGTAATGAGCAGTTCTTC
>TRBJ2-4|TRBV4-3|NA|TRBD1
CASSRTGDAKNIQYF
TGCGCCAGCAGCCGGACAGGGGATGCCAAAAACATTCAGTACTTC
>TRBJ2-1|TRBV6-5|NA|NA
CASSPSGVRGNEQFF
TGTGCCAGCAGTCCTTCGGGTGTTCGAGGCAATGAGCAGTTCTTC
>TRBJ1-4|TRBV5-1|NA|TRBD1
CASSLEGRGHEKLFF
TGCGCCAGCAGCTTGGAAGGCAGGGGGCATGAAAAACTGTTTTTT
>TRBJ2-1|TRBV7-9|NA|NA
CASIGIRGNYNEQFF
TGTGCCAGCATCGGAATAAGAGGGAACTACAATGAGCAGTTCTTC
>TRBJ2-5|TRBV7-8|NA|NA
CASSGTNQETQYF
TGTGCCAGCAGCGGGACAAACCAAGAGACCCAGTACTTC